These 23 T cell receptor beta chains originate from one sample sequenced in a study of shared clonotypes between healthy human individuals. TCRdb's copy holds only in-frame clones and misses some; the assay was immunoSEQ multiplex PCR. The repertoire holds 2 million to 3 million clones, with approximately 94% as singletons. The sequenced sample was naive CD4+ T cells sorted from blood. As for subset: CD45RA+ positively selected. The source is a man between 18 and 29 years old in good health.

This clone occurred a few times. This chain uses TRBV29-1 with TRBJ1-1; D not resolved. Trimming pared 2 bases from V and 1 base from J, leaving 5 bases between. Germline V lookup: CDR1 SQVTM, CDR2 ANQGSEA. This CDR3 spans 12 amino acids. CDR3 DNA: TGCAGCGTTGAACGTCCGAACACTGAAGCTTTCTTT. Translation gives CSVERPNTEAFF.

The chain uses TRBV28 and TRBJ1-2, with TRBD1 as a possible D gene (6 bases). CDR3 length: 12 residues. The germline V gene has CDR1 MDHEN and CDR2 SYDVKM. With 3 bases removed from V and 6 bases from J, the gap between germline ends came to 8 bases. CDR3 bases: TGTGCCAGCAGTTTTAGGGGGAATGGCTACACCTTC. It is translated as CASSFRGNGYTF.

J is TRBJ2-1 and V is TRBV7-2; D may be TRBD2 (5 bases). The germline gives CDR1 SGHTA, CDR2 FQGNSA. V lost 5 bases, J lost 10 bases, and 9 bases lay in between. The CDR3 sequence is 11 residues long. CDR3 loop: CASSRTGEQFF. Here the CDR3 DNA reads TGTGCCAGCAGCCGTACGGGGGAGCAGTTCTTC.

The chain joins TRBV18 to TRBJ2-3; 11 nucleotides agree with TRBD2. The CDR3 covers 18 residues. The trim removed 3 bases at V and 2 bases at J, leaving 10 bases unmatched. Germline loops: CDR1 KGHSH, CDR2 LQKENI. DNA for the CDR3: TGTGCCAGCTCACCGGGACTAGCGGCCGATACTGTCACAGATACGCAGTATTTT. It codes for CASSPGLAADTVTDTQYF.

Comment on this clone: The sample has other DNA sequences that encode this CDR3 too. In DNA, the CDR3 is TGCGCCAGCAGTTTGTCCGGGACAGGGGCCTACGAGCAGTACTTC. Amino acids: CASSLSGTGAYEQYF. This chain links TRBV5-1 with TRBJ2-7; 10 nucleotides match TRBD1. V shed 5 bases, J shed 2 bases, and the junction held 7 bases outside the gene matches. Germline loops: CDR1 SGHRS, CDR2 YFSETQ. This CDR3 spans 15 amino acids.

The V gene is TRBV7-9, the J gene TRBJ2-7; weak D call: TRBD2 (6 bases). This CDR3 is 11 amino acids long. Germline V lookup: CDR1 SEHNR, CDR2 FQNEAQ (reference sequence). Trimming pared 6 bases from V and 5 bases from J, leaving 8 bases between. The CDR3 nucleotides read TGTGCCAGCAGTAGGGAGGACGAGCAGTACTTC. It translates to CASSREDEQYF.

V gene TRBV5-1 combines with J gene TRBJ1-4; 7 nucleotides match TRBD1. CDR3 length equals 14 residues. The junction had 8 bases not matched to a gene; V was cut back by 4 bases and J by 8 bases. Germline CDR1 is SGHRS and CDR2 is YFSETQ. The CDR3 is CASSRTGAWEKLFF. The CDR3 region has the DNA TGCGCCAGCAGCCGTACAGGGGCGTGGGAAAAACTGTTTTTT.

V is TRBV6-1 and J is TRBJ2-7, with D possibly being TRBD1 (5 bases). Germline V gene lookup returns CDR1 MNHNS and CDR2 SASEGT. V lost 3 bases and J 3 bases, leaving 15 bases between the germline ends. The CDR3 contains 15 residues. In DNA form, the CDR3 reads TGTGCCAGCAGTGACCAGGGATCCCCGGGCTACGAGCAGTACTTC. Translated: CASSDQGSPGYEQYF.

This clone was picked up a small number of times. The V call is TRBV6-6, the J call TRBJ1-4; TRBD1 aligns across 9 bases. In germline, CDR1 is MNHNY, CDR2 SVGAGI (reference sequence). The J segment lost 5 bases and the V segment lost 5 bases, leaving 3 bases of the junction unmatched. The CDR3 extends over 14 amino acids. For the CDR3, the DNA is TGTGCCAGCAGTCCCGGGACAGGGAATGAAAAACTGTTTTTT. Its protein product is CASSPGTGNEKLFF.

A single count supports this clone. The chain couples TRBV5-1 to TRBJ2-5, with D uncertain. The V gene's germline CDR1 is SGHRS and CDR2 YFSETQ. Trimming cost V 7 bases and J 1 base, with 14 bases left between them. The CDR3 totals 14 residues. CDR3 amino acids: CASASGQTQETQYF. Here the CDR3 DNA reads TGCGCCAGCGCTTCCGGGCAGACCCAAGAGACCCAGTACTTC.

The chain couples TRBV5-1 to TRBJ1-1; perhaps TRBD1 as D (6 bases). Germline V gene lookup returns CDR1 SGHRS and CDR2 YFSETQ. The CDR3 loop spans 16 amino acids. The ends were cut back, 7 bases at V and 2 bases at J, with 21 bases in the middle. The CDR3 loop is CASQPPGRGGNTEAFF. The CDR3 bases are TGCGCCAGCCAGCCGCCGGGCAGGGGCGGTAACACTGAAGCTTTCTTT.

The chain carries TRBV30 and TRBJ2-5; 11 nucleotides align to TRBD2. The J call may not be correct, given that the DNA end is closer to TRBJ2-7. This CDR3 is 16 amino acids long. Germline CDR1 is GTSNPN and CDR2 is SVGIG (reference sequence). In nucleotides, the CDR3 is TGTGCCTGGACTAGACGGATAGCGGGGGGGACTGACGAGCAGTACTTC. Amino acids: CAWTRRIAGGTDEQYF.

The chain has TRBV14 and TRBJ1-1; D remains ambiguous. CDR3 size: 14 residues. The V gene lost 2 bases and the J gene lost 0 bases, with 7 bases spanning the gap. The germline V gene encodes CDR1 SGHDN and CDR2 FVKESK. The chain's CDR3 is CASSQMTLNTEAFF. CDR3 coding DNA: TGTGCCAGCAGCCAAATGACACTGAACACTGAAGCTTTCTTT.

This clone was seen once. The rearrangement links TRBV5-1 to TRBJ2-3, with D perhaps matching TRBD2 (5 bases). V was trimmed by 0 bases and J by 6 bases, leaving 11 bases between them. The CDR3 loop spans 14 amino acids. Looked up from germline, CDR1 is SGHRS and CDR2 is YFSETQ. CDR3 amino acids: CASSLVPGGDTQYF. CDR3 sequence (DNA): TGCGCCAGCAGCTTGGTCCCAGGCGGGGATACGCAGTATTTT.

This clone was seen a handful of times. CDR3 sequence (DNA): TGTGCCAGCAGCGTAGGAATAGGGGACAATACTGAAGCTTTCTTT. It is translated as CASSVGIGDNTEAFF. V is TRBV9 and J is TRBJ1-1; tentatively, D is TRBD1 (6 bases). Germline CDR1 reads SGDLS; CDR2 reads YYNGEE. This CDR3 region has 15 residues. The V end was cut by 0 bases, the J end by 5 bases, with 14 bases between.

The rearrangement links TRBV9 to TRBJ2-1; 13 nucleotides agree with TRBD2. Germline V gene lookup returns CDR1 SGDLS and CDR2 YYNGEE. The CDR3 totals 18 residues. With V trimmed by 0 bases and J by 10 bases, 13 bases remained unmatched. CDR3 DNA: TGTGCCAGCAGCGTAGAGGGACTAGCGGGAATATGGGGTGGAGAGCAGTTCTTC. Translating gives CASSVEGLAGIWGGEQFF. Filled out from reference TRBV9 and TRBJ2-1, the complete variable domain reads DSGVTQTPKHLITATGQRVTLRCSPRSGDLSVYWYQQSLDQGLQFLIQYYNGEERAKGNILERFSAQQFPDLHSELNLSSLELGDSALYFCASSVEGLAGIWGGEQFFGPGTRLTVL.

The chain joins TRBV2 to TRBJ1-6, with D unresolved. Germline loops: CDR1 SNHLY, CDR2 FYNNEI. V shed 2 bases and J shed 8 bases, with 10 bases lying between them. The CDR3 has 14 residues. The CDR3, as DNA: TGTGCCAGCAGTGAATTGGCCCTAGATTCACCCCTCCACTTT. Its translation is CASSELALDSPLHF.

About this clone itself: Other DNA sequences in this specimen translate into the identical CDR3. This chain connects TRBV5-1 to TRBJ1-5; a possible D gene is TRBD1 (6 bases). The CDR3 is 13 residues long. CDR1 is SGHRS and CDR2 is YFSETQ in the germline V gene. The ends were cut back, 0 bases at V and 5 bases at J, with 6 bases in the middle. The CDR3 DNA reads TGCGCCAGCAGCTTGGCAGGGGATCAGCCCCAGCATTTT. Translating it yields CASSLAGDQPQHF.

V and J are TRBV5-1 and TRBJ1-4; D is perhaps TRBD1 (6 bases). V was trimmed by 4 bases and J by 6 bases, leaving 13 bases between them. The germline V gene has CDR1 SGHRS and CDR2 YFSETQ. The CDR3 runs to 14 residues. The CDR3 reads CASSLEGGYEKLFF. The CDR3 region has the DNA TGCGCCAGCAGCCTCGAGGGGGGATATGAAAAACTGTTTTTT.

The chain links TRBV30 to TRBJ2-5, with D hard to call. The J call may be mistaken, given a closer DNA end match to TRBJ2-7. The CDR3 totals 14 residues. The germline CDR1 and CDR2 sequences are GTSNPN and SVGIG (reference sequence). Here the CDR3 DNA reads TGTGCCTGGAGTGTTGAAGGACGCTCCTACGAGCAGTACTTC. Amino acids: CAWSVEGRSYEQYF.

CDR3 in DNA: TGTGCCAGCAGTTCCGACAGCCCCAAAAACATTCAGTACTTC. Amino acid sequence: CASSSDSPKNIQYF. The V gene is TRBV28, the J gene TRBJ2-4; tentatively, D is TRBD1 (5 bases). From germline, CDR1 is MDHEN and CDR2 SYDVKM. The CDR3 spans 14 residues. The ends were cut back, 4 bases at V and 2 bases at J, with 9 bases in the middle.

The V call is TRBV5-1, the J call TRBJ2-1; unclear D gene. V was trimmed by 2 bases and J by 4 bases, leaving 7 bases between them. CDR3 length equals 13 residues. CDR1 SGHRS and CDR2 YFSETQ come from the germline V gene. The DNA for the CDR3 is TGCGCCAGCAGCTTAAACTTGTACAATGAGCAGTTCTTC. This codes for CASSLNLYNEQFF.

The rearrangement uses TRBV7-2 and TRBJ2-5; no firm D call. This CDR3 is built from 16 residues. Germline V gene data show CDR1 as SGHTA and CDR2 as FQGNSA. V was cut by 1 base and J by 4 bases, with 16 bases left in between. For the CDR3, the DNA is TGTGCCAGCAGCTTAGATTGGGTCGGGCTGGGAGAGACCCAGTACTTC. Protein: CASSLDWVGLGETQYF.